The 2 T cell receptor beta chains given below trace back to one sample, sequenced in a study of blood T cell repertoires in COVID-19. The table came from immunoSEQ multiplex PCR; TCRdb's copy has only in-frame clones and leaves some out. The sample has under 70,000 clones; about 70% are singletons. Specimen: peripheral blood. All receptors come from a woman in her sixties or seventies with acute or convalescent COVID-19.

The J gene is TRBJ2-7, the V gene TRBV15; tentative D call: TRBD2 (6 bases). The CDR3 runs to 13 residues. Trimming pared 9 bases from V and 3 bases from J, leaving 15 bases between. In germline, CDR1 is LNHNV, CDR2 YYDKDF (reference sequence). The CDR3 sequence: CATRDRRGYEQYF. In DNA form, the CDR3 reads TGTGCCACTAGGGACCGGCGGGGCTACGAGCAGTACTTC.

CDR3 sequence reads: CASSDSGHSQETQYF. The CDR3 DNA reads as TGTGCCAGCAGTGATTCGGGACATTCCCAAGAGACCCAGTACTTC. The chain links TRBV2 to TRBJ2-5; weak D call: TRBD1 (6 bases). V lost 3 bases and J lost 1, with 12 bases in between. CDR1 and CDR2 (germline): SNHLY, FYNNEI. The CDR3 covers 15 residues.